Shown below are 18 T cell receptor beta chains from a single sample sequenced in a study of blood T cell repertoires in COVID-19. Sequencing used immunoSEQ multiplex PCR; TCRdb keeps in-frame clones, though not all of them. The sample contains about 270,000 clones, 88% of which appear only once. Material: PBMCs or T cells enriched from blood (not recorded which). These TCRs come from a woman aged 25 to 39 who had recovered from COVID-19.

This clone was seen only once. The chain is built from TRBV6-5 and TRBJ2-4, with 9 bases lining up with TRBD2. This CDR3 is 16 amino acids long. Trimming took 2 bases from V and 2 from J; bases not matched to a gene: 4. The V gene's germline CDR1 is MNHEY and CDR2 SVGAGI. The CDR3 region is CASSYGGGASKNIQYF. For the CDR3, the DNA is TGTGCCAGCAGTTACGGCGGGGGGGCGTCCAAAAACATTCAGTACTTC.

J is TRBJ2-3 and V is TRBV2; TRBD1 aligns across 12 bases. Germline lookup yields CDR1 SNHLY and CDR2 FYNNEI. The CDR3 extends over 21 amino acids. Trimming cost V 8 bases and J 6 bases; bases outside gene matches: 27. CDR3 sequence (DNA): TGTGCCAGCCCCTCGCCCCGGGGACAGGGGGCGCGGCCCATTAGTGGCGATACGCAGTATTTT. Translation: CASPSPRGQGARPISGDTQYF.

This clone has just a few counts. The rearrangement joins TRBV19 to TRBJ1-2; D is undetermined. CDR1 is LNHDA and CDR2 is SQIVND in the germline V gene (reference sequence). The CDR3 totals 15 residues. V gave up 4 bases and J gave up 8 bases, with 20 bases separating them. In DNA, the CDR3 is TGTGCCAGTAGTAGCCGGAGGAGCAGGTTGGGAGGCTACACCTTC. As protein: CASSSRRSRLGGYTF.

For this clone: In the same sample, other DNA sequences code for this CDR3. DNA of the CDR3: TGTGCCAGCAGTTCTGATCAGCCCCAGCATTTT. It codes for CASSSDQPQHF. This chain connects TRBV6-5 to TRBJ1-5; D gene ambiguous. V was shortened by 4 bases and J by 5 bases, with 3 bases between the two germline ends. The CDR3 runs to 11 residues. Germline V gene sequence: CDR1 MNHEY, CDR2 SVGAGI.

The gene calls are TRBV15 and TRBJ2-7; TRBD1 matches at 8 bases. The CDR3 consists of 14 residues. Germline trimming cut 0 bases from V and 6 bases from J; bases unmatched to any gene: 4. CDR1 and CDR2 from the germline V gene are LNHNV and YYDKDF (reference sequence). CDR3 nucleotide sequence: TGTGCCACCAGCAGAGACAGGGGGCACGGCGAGCAGTACTTC. This gives the protein CATSRDRGHGEQYF.

V usage is TRBV27 and J usage is TRBJ1-2, with a tentative D call TRBD1 (5 bases). V shed 2 bases and J shed 5 bases, with 15 bases lying between them. In germline, CDR1 is MNHEY, CDR2 SMNVEV (reference sequence). The CDR3 runs 15 residues. Written as DNA, the CDR3 is TGTGCCAGCAGTTTAGAACAGGAGGGAAAATATGGCTACACCTTC. It codes for CASSLEQEGKYGYTF.

The V and J genes are TRBV27 and TRBJ1-3; 10 positions agree with TRBD1. The germline CDR1 and CDR2 sequences are MNHEY and SMNVEV (reference sequence). Trimming took 3 bases from V and 3 from J; bases not matched to a gene: 2. This CDR3 has 15 residues. The DNA for the CDR3 is TGTGCCAGCAGTTTCGACAGGGGGCGTGGAAACACCATATATTTT. It codes for CASSFDRGRGNTIYF.

The V gene is TRBV29-1, the J gene TRBJ2-7; D might be TRBD1 (6 bases). The germline V gene encodes CDR1 SQVTM and CDR2 ANQGSEA. V lost 7 bases to trimming and J lost 7 bases, with 14 bases between them. The CDR3 is made up of 11 amino acids. The CDR3 nucleotides read TGCAGCGCACGCCTGGGGGCGGAGCAGTACTTC. Its protein is CSARLGAEQYF.

V is TRBV4-2 and J is TRBJ2-7; 7 bases match TRBD2. The CDR3 length is 13 residues. Germline V gene data show CDR1 as LGHNA and CDR2 as YNFKEQ. V was pared by 6 bases and J by 3 bases, with 5 bases of the junction left unmatched. CDR3 in amino acids: CASSRTSLYEQYF. Written as DNA, the CDR3 is TGTGCCAGCAGTCGGACTAGTCTCTACGAGCAGTACTTC.

This clone was detected once. The J gene is TRBJ2-1, the V gene TRBV24-1; 8 bases are shared with TRBD2. The CDR3 totals 14 residues. Germline loops: CDR1 KGHDR, CDR2 SFDVKD. Trimming took 6 bases from V and 5 from J; bases not matched to a gene: 5. Written as DNA, the CDR3 is TGTGCCACCAGTACACCGGGACTAGACAATGAGCAGTTCTTC. Protein sequence: CATSTPGLDNEQFF.

The gene calls are TRBV5-1 and TRBJ2-3; a possible D gene is TRBD2 (7 bases). The CDR3 runs 16 residues. The germline V gene has CDR1 SGHRS and CDR2 YFSETQ. With 4 bases removed from V and 5 bases from J, the gap between germline ends came to 20 bases. The chain's CDR3 is CASSVGPGGAKDTQYF. CDR3 in DNA: TGCGCCAGCAGCGTAGGCCCTGGGGGGGCCAAAGATACGCAGTATTTT.

This clone was seen only a few times. V is TRBV7-3 and J is TRBJ2-2, with TRBD2 identical over 8 bases. This CDR3 comprises 16 residues. The V gene's germline CDR1 is SGHTA and CDR2 FQGTGA. The V segment lost 1 base and the J segment 0 bases; nucleotides outside the gene matches: 1. The CDR3 sequence is CASSLMGLANTGELFF. The CDR3 nucleotides are TGTGCCAGCAGCTTAATGGGACTAGCGAACACCGGGGAGCTGTTTTTT. The full variable domain, its missing parts supplied by reference TRBV7-3 and TRBJ2-2, is GAGVSQTPSNKVTEKGKYVELRCDPISGHTALYWYRQSLGQGPEFLIYFQGTGAADDSGLPNDRFFAVRPEGSVSTLKIQRTERGDSAVYLCASSLMGLANTGELFFGEGSRLTVL.

The gene calls are TRBV4-1 and TRBJ2-5, with D tentatively TRBD2 (7 bases). Trimming shortened V by 0 bases and J by 6 bases, and 14 bases separated the two germline ends. CDR1 is MGHRA and CDR2 is YSYEKL in the germline V gene. CDR3 size: 15 residues. The CDR3 protein is CASSQEPGGAKTQYF. The CDR3 DNA follows: TGCGCCAGCAGCCAAGAGCCGGGGGGCGCGAAGACCCAGTACTTC.

V and J are TRBV18 and TRBJ1-3, with D perhaps TRBD1 (5 bases). Trimming pared 8 bases from V and 0 bases from J, leaving 14 bases between. This CDR3 is built from 15 residues. In germline, CDR1 is KGHSH, CDR2 LQKENI. The CDR3 protein is CASADSLYSGNTIYF. The CDR3 DNA is TGTGCCAGCGCTGACAGTTTGTACTCTGGAAACACCATATATTTT.

The V gene is TRBV24-1, the J gene TRBJ2-1; TRBD1 matches at 8 bases. The trim removed 3 bases at V and 9 bases at J, leaving 15 bases unmatched. CDR1 is KGHDR, CDR2 SFDVKD, per germline. The CDR3 has 17 amino acids. The CDR3 nucleotides read TGTGCCACCAGTGATCCAACCCGGGACAGGCTGGGGAGTGAGCAGTTCTTC. It specifies CATSDPTRDRLGSEQFF.

The J gene is TRBJ2-3, the V gene TRBV10-3; 8 bases align to TRBD2. Germline values: CDR1 ENHRY, CDR2 SYGVKD. There are 18 residues in the CDR3. The V segment lost 3 bases and the J segment 2 bases; nucleotides outside the gene matches: 13. The CDR3 nucleotides are TGTGCCATCAGTGAAGCCCGGGGGGGGGCATACCCCACAGATACGCAGTATTTT. Encoded protein: CAISEARGGAYPTDTQYF.

The genes are TRBV7-2 and TRBJ1-6, with 9 bases aligning to TRBD1. This CDR3 spans 17 amino acids. CDR1 and CDR2 (germline): SGHTA, FQGNSA. Losses at the gene ends were 5 bases for V and 9 bases for J; bases not matched to a gene: 14. CDR3 DNA: TGTGCCAGCAGCACCGTCCCGGGACAGGGCCCCATTTCACCCCTCCACTTT. Its protein product is CASSTVPGQGPISPLHF. The full variable domain, in which reference TRBV7-2 and TRBJ1-6 provide the parts outside the CDR3, is GAGVSQSPSNKVTEKGKDVELRCDPISGHTALYWYRQSLGQGLEFLIYFQGNSAPDKSGLPSDRFSAERTGGSVSTLTIQRTQQEDSAVYLCASSTVPGQGPISPLHFGNGTRLTVT.

The chain recombines TRBV27 with TRBJ2-2, with no clear D. Trimming cost V 2 bases and J 6 bases, with 7 bases left between them. CDR1 is MNHEY and CDR2 is SMNVEV in the germline V gene (reference sequence). CDR3 size: 13 residues. As DNA, the CDR3 is TGTGCCAGCAGTTTACGAGGCTCCGGGGAGCTGTTTTTT. It translates to CASSLRGSGELFF.